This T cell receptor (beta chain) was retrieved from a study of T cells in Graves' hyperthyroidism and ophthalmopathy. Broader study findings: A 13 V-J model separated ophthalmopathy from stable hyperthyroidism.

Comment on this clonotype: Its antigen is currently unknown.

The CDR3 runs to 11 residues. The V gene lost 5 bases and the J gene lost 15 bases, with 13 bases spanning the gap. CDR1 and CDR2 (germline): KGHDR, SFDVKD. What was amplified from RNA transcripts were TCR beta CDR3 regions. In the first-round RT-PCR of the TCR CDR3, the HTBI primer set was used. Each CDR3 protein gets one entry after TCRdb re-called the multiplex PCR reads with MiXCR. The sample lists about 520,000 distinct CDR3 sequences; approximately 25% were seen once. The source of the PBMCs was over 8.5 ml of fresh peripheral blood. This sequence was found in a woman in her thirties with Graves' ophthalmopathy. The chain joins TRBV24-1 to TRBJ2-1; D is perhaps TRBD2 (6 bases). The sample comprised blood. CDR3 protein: CATSAGVGSFF. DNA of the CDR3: TGTGCCACCAGTGCGGGAGTAGGGTCGTTCTTC.